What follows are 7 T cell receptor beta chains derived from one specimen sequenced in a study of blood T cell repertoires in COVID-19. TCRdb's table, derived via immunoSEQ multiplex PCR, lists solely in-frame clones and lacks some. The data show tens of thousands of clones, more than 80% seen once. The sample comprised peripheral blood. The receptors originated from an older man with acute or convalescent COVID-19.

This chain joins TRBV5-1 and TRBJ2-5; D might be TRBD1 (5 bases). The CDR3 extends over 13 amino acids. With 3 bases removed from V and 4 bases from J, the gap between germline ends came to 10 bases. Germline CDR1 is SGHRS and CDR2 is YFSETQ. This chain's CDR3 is CASSSLGAETQYF. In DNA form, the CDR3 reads TGCGCCAGCAGCTCTCTAGGGGCAGAGACCCAGTACTTC.

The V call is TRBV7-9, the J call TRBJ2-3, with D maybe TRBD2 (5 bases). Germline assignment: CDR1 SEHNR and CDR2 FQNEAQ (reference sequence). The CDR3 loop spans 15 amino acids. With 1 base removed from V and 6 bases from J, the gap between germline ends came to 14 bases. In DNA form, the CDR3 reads TGTGCCAGCAGCTTAGATCAACTGCCGGGGGATACGCAGTATTTT. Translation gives CASSLDQLPGDTQYF.

In DNA, the CDR3 is TGTGCCAGCAGTTTATTGGCAGGGGCTAATGAAAAACTGTTTTTT. It encodes CASSLLAGANEKLFF. V gene TRBV28 combines with J gene TRBJ1-4, with D tentatively TRBD1 (6 bases). Trimming shortened V by 1 base and J by 3 bases, and 9 bases separated the two germline ends. CDR1 is MDHEN, CDR2 SYDVKM, per germline. The CDR3 runs to 15 residues.

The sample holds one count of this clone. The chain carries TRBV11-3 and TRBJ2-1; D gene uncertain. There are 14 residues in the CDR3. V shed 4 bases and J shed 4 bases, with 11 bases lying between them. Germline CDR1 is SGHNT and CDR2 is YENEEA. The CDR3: CASSSTPAYNEQFF. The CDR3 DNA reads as TGTGCCAGCAGCTCAACCCCCGCGTACAATGAGCAGTTCTTC.

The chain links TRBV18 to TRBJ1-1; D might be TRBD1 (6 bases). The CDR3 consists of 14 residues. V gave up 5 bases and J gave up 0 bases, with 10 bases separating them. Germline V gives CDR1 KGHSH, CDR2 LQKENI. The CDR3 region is CASSGDILNTEAFF. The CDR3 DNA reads TGTGCCAGCTCAGGGGACATTTTGAACACTGAAGCTTTCTTT.

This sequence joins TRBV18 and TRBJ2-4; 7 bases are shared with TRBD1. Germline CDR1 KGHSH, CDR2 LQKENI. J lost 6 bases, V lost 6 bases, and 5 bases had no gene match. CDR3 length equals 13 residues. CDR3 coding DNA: TGTGCCAGCTCCCCAAGGGACAGAAACATTCAGTACTTC. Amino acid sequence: CASSPRDRNIQYF.

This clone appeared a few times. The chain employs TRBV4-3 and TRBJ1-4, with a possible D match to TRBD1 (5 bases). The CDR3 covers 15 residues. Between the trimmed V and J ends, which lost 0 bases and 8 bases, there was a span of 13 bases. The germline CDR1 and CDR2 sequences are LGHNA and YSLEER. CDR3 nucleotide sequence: TGCGCCAGCAGCCAAGAGTGGCAGGGTTGGGAAAAACTGTTTTTT. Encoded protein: CASSQEWQGWEKLFF.